The rows below give T cell receptor beta chains drawn from one sample of a study of cytomegalovirus exposure and HLA in healthy donors. Measured with immunoSEQ multiplex PCR; TCRdb has only the in-frame clones, and not every one. The data hold a few hundred thousand clones, with roughly 84% observed a single time. What was sequenced was PBMCs. These receptors all stem from a young woman in good health and CMV-seropositive. The CDR3 runs from the conserved cysteine through the conserved F or W. Fields, in order: V gene, clone size, J gene, D gene, CDR3 DNA, CDR3 protein. A D gene is named only where the DNA matches it firmly. Size tells how often a clone was seen (once, few, many) or the class of an expanded clone, and some rows leave it out.

V: TRBV30; size: few; J: TRBJ1-2; D: TRBD1; DNA: TGTGCCGGCACTCAACCAGGGACAGGGGAAGGCTACACCTTC; CDR3: CAGTQPGTGEGYTF
V: TRBV6-6; size: few; J: TRBJ2-7; D: TRBD1; DNA: TGTGCCAGCACCAAGGACAGGGTGACGTTCGAGCAGTACTTC; CDR3: CASTKDRVTFEQYF
V: TRBV6-5; size: .; J: TRBJ2-7; D: .; DNA: TGTGCCAGCAGTTTGGGCAGGCTGGACGAGCAGTACTTC; CDR3: CASSLGRLDEQYF
V: TRBV5-4; size: .; J: TRBJ2-5; D: .; DNA: TGTGCCAGCAGCTTGAGAATCCAAGAGACCCAGTACTTC; CDR3: CASSLRIQETQYF
V: TRBV27; size: few; J: TRBJ2-7; D: TRBD2; DNA: TGTGCCAGCCACAGGGGAGGGGGACTAGCGGACTCCTACGAGCAGTACTTC; CDR3: CASHRGGGLADSYEQYF
V: TRBV4-1; size: .; J: TRBJ2-1; D: TRBD2; DNA: TGCGCCAGCAGCCAAGATCGCGGGAGTGGGTATGAGCAGTTCTTC; CDR3: CASSQDRGSGYEQFF
V: TRBV30; size: once; J: TRBJ2-3; D: .; DNA: TGTGCCTGGAGCCGGGATGGGGATACGCAGTATTTT; CDR3: CAWSRDGDTQYF
V: TRBV19; size: .; J: TRBJ2-7; D: .; DNA: TGTGCCAGTAGTACAGGGGGGTCCTACGAGCAGTACTTC; CDR3: CASSTGGSYEQYF
V: TRBV5-4; size: .; J: TRBJ1-2; D: .; DNA: TGTGCCAGCAGCTTGCAGGGGTCGGATGGCTACACCTTC; CDR3: CASSLQGSDGYTF
V: TRBV5-6; size: once; J: TRBJ1-4; D: .; DNA: TGTGCCAGCAGCTTCTCGGAGAGTGGGTATGAAAAACTGTTTTTT; CDR3: CASSFSESGYEKLFF
V: TRBV5-6; size: .; J: TRBJ2-3; D: .; DNA: TGTGCCAGCAGCTCCCGGACAGCGCCAGATACGCAGTATTTT; CDR3: CASSSRTAPDTQYF
V: TRBV29-1; size: .; J: TRBJ2-1; D: .; DNA: TGCAGCGGCGGGACTTACTTCCCCAATGAGCAGTTCTTC; CDR3: CSGGTYFPNEQFF
V: TRBV4-2; size: .; J: TRBJ1-1; D: .; DNA: TGTGCCAGCAGCCAAGAAGGGGGTCAGGGGCTATGGAACACTGAAGCTTTCTTT; CDR3: CASSQEGGQGLWNTEAFF
V: TRBV15; size: .; J: TRBJ2-7; D: TRBD2; DNA: TGTGCCACCAGTATAAGCGGGGGCTCCTACGAGCAGTACTTC; CDR3: CATSISGGSYEQYF
V: TRBV30; size: .; J: TRBJ2-2; D: TRBD1; DNA: TGTGCCGGGCTCTTTGGAGGGACAGGGGGCACCGGGGAGCTGTTTTTT; CDR3: CAGLFGGTGGTGELFF
V: TRBV5-1; size: .; J: TRBJ1-2; D: .; DNA: TGCGCCAGCAGCTTAGCGGCCCCGGGGAATATTCACGGCTACACCTTC; CDR3: CASSLAAPGNIHGYTF
V: TRBV9; size: .; J: TRBJ2-7; D: TRBD2; DNA: TGTGCCAGCAGCGGGGATAGCGGGAGGCCCTACGAGCAGTACTTC; CDR3: CASSGDSGRPYEQYF
V: TRBV9; size: .; J: TRBJ2-5; D: .; DNA: TGTGCCAGCAGCGTAGCTAAGGCCGCCCAAGAGACCCAGTACTTC; CDR3: CASSVAKAAQETQYF
V: TRBV30; size: .; J: TRBJ2-7; D: .; DNA: TGTGCCTGGAGGTCGACTAGTTCCTACGAGCAGTACTTC; CDR3: CAWRSTSSYEQYF
V: TRBV5-1; size: .; J: TRBJ1-3; D: TRBD1; DNA: TGCGCCAGCAGCTTGGGACAGGGAGGAAACACCATATATTTT; CDR3: CASSLGQGGNTIYF
V: TRBV30; size: .; J: TRBJ1-4; D: TRBD1; DNA: TGTGCCTCTCCGGGACAGGGGAATGAAAAACTGTTTTTT; CDR3: CASPGQGNEKLFF
V: TRBV27; size: few; J: TRBJ2-7; D: TRBD1; DNA: TGTGCCAGCAGTCCGGGACAGCGACCCAACGAGCAGTACTTC; CDR3: CASSPGQRPNEQYF
V: TRBV9; size: .; J: TRBJ2-1; D: .; DNA: TGTGCCAGCAGTTGGGGGGAGTACAATGAGCAGTTCTTC; CDR3: CASSWGEYNEQFF
V: TRBV7-9; size: .; J: TRBJ2-7; D: .; DNA: TGTGCCAGCAGCGTCATTAGCGGCTACGAGCAGTACTTC; CDR3: CASSVISGYEQYF
V: TRBV5-1; size: .; J: TRBJ2-3; D: TRBD1; DNA: TGCGCCAGCAGCTTCGGACAGGGAATAGATACGCAGTATTTT; CDR3: CASSFGQGIDTQYF
V: TRBV2; size: .; J: TRBJ2-6; D: .; DNA: TGTGCCAGCAGTGATTTCTCTGGGGCCAACGTCCTGACTTTC; CDR3: CASSDFSGANVLTF
V: TRBV19; size: .; J: TRBJ1-1; D: .; DNA: TGTGCCAGTAAGGGACAAGAGAACACTGAAGCTTTCTTT; CDR3: CASKGQENTEAFF
V: TRBV5-1; size: .; J: TRBJ2-1; D: TRBD2; DNA: TGCGCCAGCAGCTTGGGACTAGCGGGGAACATTTATGAGCAGTTCTTC; CDR3: CASSLGLAGNIYEQFF
V: TRBV6-5; size: .; J: TRBJ2-7; D: TRBD1; DNA: TGTGCCAGCAGGGACAGGGTGTACGAGCAGTACTTC; CDR3: CASRDRVYEQYF
V: TRBV6-1; size: .; J: TRBJ2-2; D: .; DNA: TGTGCCAGCAGGGGCACCGGGGAGCTGTTTTTT; CDR3: CASRGTGELFF
V: TRBV6-6; size: .; J: TRBJ1-1; D: .; DNA: TGTGCCAGCAGTTACTCGTCTTTGGCAATCACTGAAGCTTTCTTT; CDR3: CASSYSSLAITEAFF
V: TRBV29-1; size: .; J: TRBJ2-3; D: .; DNA: TGCAGCGTTGTGGCAAGCACAGATACGCAGTATTTT; CDR3: CSVVASTDTQYF
V: TRBV5-8; size: .; J: TRBJ2-7; D: .; DNA: TGTGCCAGCAGGGCTGTCGGGACGGGCTACGAGCAGTACTTC; CDR3: CASRAVGTGYEQYF
V: TRBV7-2; size: .; J: TRBJ1-4; D: .; DNA: TGTGCCAGCAGCAGGACAACTAATGAAAAACTGTTTTTT; CDR3: CASSRTTNEKLFF
V: TRBV10-3; size: .; J: TRBJ2-1; D: .; DNA: TGTGCCATCAAAGGCACACCGTCGGATGAGCAGTTCTTC; CDR3: CAIKGTPSDEQFF
V: TRBV19; size: .; J: TRBJ2-6; D: .; DNA: TGTGCCAGTAGAGCCCAAATCTCTGGGGCCAACGTCCTGACTTTC; CDR3: CASRAQISGANVLTF
V: TRBV6-5; size: .; J: TRBJ1-3; D: .; DNA: TGTGCCAGCAGTTACCTGGGTGGAAACACCATATATTTT; CDR3: CASSYLGGNTIYF
V: TRBV10-3; size: .; J: TRBJ2-5; D: .; DNA: TGTGCCATCAGTGACCTTGGTAAAGAGACCCAGTACTTC; CDR3: CAISDLGKETQYF
V: TRBV2; size: .; J: TRBJ2-1; D: .; DNA: TGTGCCAGCACCCTCGGGCATTCCAATGAGCAGTTCTTC; CDR3: CASTLGHSNEQFF
V: TRBV6-5; size: .; J: TRBJ2-1; D: TRBD2; DNA: TGTGCCAGCAGGGCTAGCGGCGCCAACAATGAGCAGTTCTTC; CDR3: CASRASGANNEQFF
V: TRBV6-1; size: .; J: TRBJ2-7; D: .; DNA: TGTGCCAGCAGTGAAGATACTACCTACGAGCAGTACTTC; CDR3: CASSEDTTYEQYF
V: TRBV29-1; size: few; J: TRBJ2-5; D: .; DNA: TGCAGCGCCGTACTGGCTTTCGAGACCCAGTACTTC; CDR3: CSAVLAFETQYF
V: TRBV2; size: .; J: TRBJ2-3; D: .; DNA: TGTGCCAGCTTCGAGACTAGTCCAGATACGCAGTATTTT; CDR3: CASFETSPDTQYF
V: TRBV27; size: few; J: TRBJ2-2; D: .; DNA: TGTGCCAGCAGTTTGAAGAACACCGGGGAGCTGTTTTTT; CDR3: CASSLKNTGELFF
V: TRBV13; size: once; J: TRBJ2-7; D: .; DNA: TGTGCCAGCAGCTTTGTGGATAGGGACGAGCAGTACTTC; CDR3: CASSFVDRDEQYF
V: TRBV19; size: few; J: TRBJ1-5; D: TRBD1; DNA: TGTGCCAGTAACAAGGGGGCAGAGAGCAATCAGCCCCAGCATTTT; CDR3: CASNKGAESNQPQHF
V: TRBV28; size: .; J: TRBJ2-4; D: .; DNA: TGTGCCAGCAGCCCCTCCAGGGAAAACATTCAGTACTTC; CDR3: CASSPSRENIQYF
V: TRBV28; size: .; J: TRBJ2-7; D: TRBD2; DNA: TGTGCCAGCAGTTGGCGGGAGGCCAGGGAGCAGTACTTC; CDR3: CASSWREAREQYF
V: TRBV7-6; size: .; J: TRBJ2-7; D: .; DNA: TGTGCCAGCAGCATAGGGGGGAGCTCCTACGAGCAGTACTTC; CDR3: CASSIGGSSYEQYF
V: TRBV6-1; size: .; J: TRBJ2-2; D: .; DNA: TGTGCCAGCGCGAGTAGCAGGGAGAACACCGGGGAGCTGTTTTTT; CDR3: CASASSRENTGELFF
V: TRBV6-4; size: .; J: TRBJ2-7; D: TRBD2; DNA: TGTGCCAGCAGCGAGAGCGGGACCCACGAGCAGTACTTC; CDR3: CASSESGTHEQYF
V: TRBV6-1; size: .; J: TRBJ1-2; D: .; DNA: TGTGCCAGCAATAATAAGCAAATGGGGCGTTATGGCTACACCTTC; CDR3: CASNNKQMGRYGYTF
V: TRBV10-3; size: .; J: TRBJ2-7; D: .; DNA: TGTGCCATCAGGGGACAATCTAGGGAGCAGTACTTC; CDR3: CAIRGQSREQYF
V: TRBV2; size: .; J: TRBJ2-3; D: .; DNA: TGTGCCAGCGATTCCCTGGGCGATACGCAGTATTTT; CDR3: CASDSLGDTQYF
V: TRBV28; size: .; J: TRBJ2-4; D: .; DNA: TGTGCCAGCAGTTTAATAGGCTCCTCCAAAAACATTCAGTACTTC; CDR3: CASSLIGSSKNIQYF
V: TRBV28; size: .; J: TRBJ1-1; D: TRBD1; DNA: TGTGCCAGCAGTGTAGGGGGCGCTCCTCCTGAAGCTTTCTTT; CDR3: CASSVGGAPPEAFF
V: TRBV4-2; size: few; J: TRBJ1-5; D: .; DNA: TGTGCCAGCAGCCAAGCTGCTTCGGGGCAGCCCCAGCATTTT; CDR3: CASSQAASGQPQHF
V: TRBV18; size: few; J: TRBJ2-1; D: .; DNA: TGTGCCAGCTCCCCAAAGTCGACAGGCGCCAATGAGCAGTTCTTC; CDR3: CASSPKSTGANEQFF
V: TRBV6-5; size: .; J: TRBJ1-3; D: .; DNA: TGTGCCAGCAGTTACGGGACACCATCCTCTGGAAACACCATATATTTT; CDR3: CASSYGTPSSGNTIYF